This T cell receptor (beta chain) was recorded in a study of blood T cell repertoires in COVID-19. About the study: There were acute and convalescent COVID-19 samples, and they came from the United States, Italy and Spain. The cDNA or gDNA used as material had been derived from T cells, B-cell-depleted T cells, or PBMCs.

Authors' methods: Counts of nucleated cells, estimated from reference gene primer amplification, were obtained. Profiled with immunoSEQ multiplex PCR; TCRdb holds only in-frame clones, not every one. V and J calls plus clone size are reproduced from that table; the DNA served to infer D and trimming. The sample includes about 52,000 clones, roughly 85% of them seen just once. CDR3 length: 14 residues. Germline CDR1 and CDR2: MDHEN and SYDVKM. V lost 4 bases to trimming and J lost 2 bases, with 9 bases between them. This TCR was sampled from a human donor in a cohort sampled during active COVID-19. Sequencing was done on a sample of peripheral blood. The chain combines TRBV28 with TRBJ1-3; the D gene is possibly TRBD1 (6 bases). The DNA for the CDR3 is TGTGCCAGCAGTTCAACAGGGACTGGAAACACCATATATTTT. Amino acids: CASSSTGTGNTIYF. The whole variable domain, remainder taken from reference TRBV28 and TRBJ1-3, is DVKVTQSSRYLVKRTGEKVFLECVQDMDHENMFWYRQDPGLGLRLIYFSYDVKMKEKGDIPEGYSVSREKKERFSLILESASTNQTSMYLCASSSTGTGNTIYFGEGSWLTVV.